This entry lists 2 T cell receptor beta chains sequenced from one sample in a study of cytomegalovirus exposure and HLA in healthy donors listed by TCRdb under 2017. Library preparation employed the immunoSEQ multiplex PCR assay. Held by TCRdb, this immuneACCESS table contains in-frame sequences only and omits some clones. Under half of the omission traces to an unresolved V gene where checked; the cause of the rest is unknown. A total of 120,000 or so clones appear in this sample, about 85% of them only once. Around 4.5% of the sample rests with the top ten. Sequenced: PBMCs. Receptors were obtained from a man younger than 30 in good health and CMV-seropositive.

The gene calls are TRBV6-5 and TRBJ1-2, with TRBD1 matching 11 bases. This CDR3 has 16 amino acids. The germline V gene has CDR1 MNHEY and CDR2 SVGAGI. V was clipped by 2 bases and J by 4 bases; unmatched bases: 6. CDR3 in amino acids: CASSYTRTGGSYGYTF. CDR3 nucleotide sequence: TGTGCCAGCAGTTACACGCGGACAGGGGGCAGCTATGGCTACACCTTC.

This clone was counted between two and nine times. J is TRBJ2-7 and V is TRBV9, with no clear D. Germline V lookup: CDR1 SGDLS, CDR2 YYNGEE. V lost 2 bases and J lost 4, with 4 bases in between. This CDR3 spans 11 amino acids. This CDR3 is CASSVRYEQYF. The CDR3 coding sequence is TGTGCCAGCAGCGTGCGGTACGAGCAGTACTTC.